What follows are 5 T cell receptor beta chains derived from one specimen sequenced in a study of technical replicates of blood from several donors. Libraries were prepared by immunoSEQ multiplex PCR; TCRdb keeps only in-frame clonotypes and omits some of them. The sample records roughly 70,000 clones, roughly 93% being singletons. Sample: T cells isolated from PBMCs. The receptor set was obtained from a human donor in good health.

This rearrangement joins TRBV4-1 to TRBJ2-1, with D tentatively TRBD2 (6 bases). This CDR3 has 17 amino acids. The germline V and J ends were trimmed by 0 bases and 1 base, with 13 bases remaining between them. Germline V gene sequence: CDR1 MGHRA, CDR2 YSYEKL. For the CDR3, the DNA is TGCGCCAGCAGCCAAGATGGAAGCGGGTGGTCCTACAATGAGCAGTTCTTC. Translating gives CASSQDGSGWSYNEQFF.

This clone appeared once. This chain uses TRBV30 with TRBJ1-3; D remains unclear. The germline CDR1 and CDR2 sequences are GTSNPN and SVGIG (reference sequence). The CDR3 runs 11 residues. Trimming stripped 2 bases from V and 7 bases from J, with 6 bases between. In DNA form, the CDR3 reads TGTGCCTGGAGTCCGGGGAACACCATATATTTT. Residues: CAWSPGNTIYF. Complete variable domain (other parts from reference TRBV30 and TRBJ1-3): SQTIHQWPATLVQPVGSPLSLECTVEGTSNPNLYWYRQAAGRGLQLLFYSVGIGQISSEVPQNLSASRPQDRQFILSSKKLLLSDSGFYLCAWSPGNTIYFGEGSWLTVV.

This sequence joins TRBV30 and TRBJ1-2; 9 positions agree with TRBD1. Unmatched junction bases numbered 3, after V lost 5 bases and J lost 8 bases. The CDR3 has 11 amino acids. From germline, CDR1 is GTSNPN and CDR2 SVGIG (reference sequence). The CDR3 DNA sequence: TGTGCCTGGGGACAGGGGTTGGGCTACACCTTC. It is translated as CAWGQGLGYTF.

This chain joins TRBV7-2 and TRBJ1-1; 7 positions agree with TRBD1. The CDR3 length is 14 residues. The J segment lost 6 bases and the V segment lost 5 bases, leaving 9 bases of the junction unmatched. From germline, CDR1 is SGHTA and CDR2 FQGNSA. CDR3 residues: CASSLGQVDAEAFF. Written as DNA, the CDR3 is TGTGCCAGCAGCCTCGGACAGGTCGATGCTGAAGCTTTCTTT. Full variable domain (outside the CDR3, taken from reference TRBV7-2 and TRBJ1-1): GAGVSQSPSNKVTEKGKDVELRCDPISGHTALYWYRQSLGQGLEFLIYFQGNSAPDKSGLPSDRFSAERTGGSVSTLTIQRTQQEDSAVYLCASSLGQVDAEAFFGQGTRLTVV.

The gene calls are TRBV19 and TRBJ1-1, with D uncertain. This CDR3 contains 13 residues. The V end was cut by 3 bases, the J end by 2 bases, with 7 bases between. Germline V gene lookup returns CDR1 LNHDA and CDR2 SQIVND (reference sequence). The CDR3 loop is CASSISANTEAFF. Written as DNA, the CDR3 is TGTGCCAGTAGTATTAGCGCAAACACTGAAGCTTTCTTT.